Detailed here is one T cell receptor (beta chain). The record originates from a study of T cell changes during pregnancy in multiple sclerosis. The table came from immunoSEQ multiplex PCR; TCRdb's copy has only in-frame clones and leaves some out. The table includes tens of thousands of clones, 80% to 95% detected once. The CDR3 loop spans 17 amino acids. Trimming took off 7 bases at V and 10 bases at J, with 28 bases between the two ends. Germline lookup yields CDR1 SEHNR and CDR2 FQNEAQ (reference sequence). The sequence derives from a female donor in good health, enrolled as a control in a pregnancy study. The sequencing here drew on peripheral blood, taken in the second trimester of pregnancy. The J gene is TRBJ2-2, the V gene TRBV7-9; D is uncertain. In nucleotides, the CDR3 is TGTGCCAGCACCCCGTCGACTTCTCCTGGCTTCGTGGCGGAGCTGTTTTTT. Its translation: CASTPSTSPGFVAELFF.